These 19 T cell receptor beta chains were sequenced from one sample in a study of cytomegalovirus exposure and HLA in healthy donors. The PCR contained 60 Vbeta and 13 Jbeta primers. TCRdb's copy holds only in-frame clones and misses some; the assay was immunoSEQ multiplex PCR. This sample has 100,000 or so clones; 60% to 85% occur once, and the top ten carry roughly 4.9%. The specimen sequenced was PBMCs. These receptors all stem from a female donor in good health and CMV-seropositive.

The chain recombines TRBV10-3 with TRBJ2-5, with TRBD1 as a possible D gene (5 bases). The CDR3 has 13 residues. Germline CDR1 ENHRY, CDR2 SYGVKD. The V end was cut by 8 bases, the J end by 1 base, with 11 bases between. The CDR3, as DNA: TGTGCCATCGCCCAGACAGCCCAAGAGACCCAGTACTTC. It is translated as CAIAQTAQETQYF.

This clone was recorded only once. This chain links TRBV5-1 with TRBJ2-6, with 8 nucleotides matching TRBD2. The CDR3 length is 17 residues. J gave up 0 bases and V 2 bases, and 4 bases lay outside the gene matches. CDR1 SGHRS and CDR2 YFSETQ come from the germline V gene. The CDR3 protein is CASSFAGGYSGANVLTF. In nucleotides, the CDR3 is TGCGCCAGCAGCTTCGCGGGGGGCTACTCTGGGGCCAACGTCCTGACTTTC. The full variable domain, its missing parts supplied by reference TRBV5-1 and TRBJ2-6, is KAGVTQTPRYLIKTRGQQVTLSCSPISGHRSVSWYQQTPGQGLQFLFEYFSETQRNKGNFPGRFSGRQFSNSRSEMNVSTLELGDSALYLCASSFAGGYSGANVLTFGAGSRLTVL.

The V call is TRBV6-1, the J call TRBJ2-1, with D perhaps TRBD2 (7 bases). V was trimmed by 7 bases and J by 6 bases, leaving 16 bases between them. The CDR3 loop spans 14 amino acids. Germline lookup yields CDR1 MNHNS and CDR2 SASEGT. Here the CDR3 DNA reads TGTGCCAGCATTACGGGGGGCCCCTTCAATGAGCAGTTCTTC. It yields the protein CASITGGPFNEQFF.

The chain recombines TRBV5-4 with TRBJ2-6; weak D call: TRBD2 (5 bases). From germline, CDR1 is SGHNT and CDR2 YYREEE (reference sequence). The V end lost 0 bases, the J end lost 0 bases, and 16 bases lay between the germline ends. CDR3 length equals 19 residues. CDR3 coding DNA: TGTGCCAGCAGCTTGGGATGGCTCGGGGTTGGCTCTGGGGCCAACGTCCTGACTTTC. Its translation: CASSLGWLGVGSGANVLTF.

The chain carries TRBV9 and TRBJ2-3; the D is unclear. The germline CDR1 and CDR2 sequences are SGDLS and YYNGEE. The ends were cut back, 0 bases at V and 0 bases at J, with 5 bases in the middle. CDR3 length: 14 residues. CDR3 nucleotide sequence: TGTGCCAGCAGCGTAGCCCCTAGCACAGATACGCAGTATTTT. Its translation: CASSVAPSTDTQYF.

The chain employs TRBV19 and TRBJ1-2, with D perhaps TRBD1 (5 bases). This CDR3 region has 14 residues. Trimming shortened V by 9 bases and J by 2 bases, and 16 bases separated the two germline ends. CDR1 is LNHDA and CDR2 is SQIVND in the germline V gene (reference sequence). CDR3 DNA sequence: TGTGCCAGCCACGGGGGTTTCCTAAACTATGGCTACACCTTC. Residues: CASHGGFLNYGYTF.

The V and J genes are TRBV7-2 and TRBJ1-2; D is ambiguous. Trimming removed 0 bases at V and 5 bases at J, with 7 bases between. The CDR3 is 13 residues long. Germline CDR1 is SGHTA and CDR2 is FQGNSA. The CDR3 DNA sequence: TGTGCCAGCAGCTTAGCGCAAGAGTATGGCTACACCTTC. Protein sequence: CASSLAQEYGYTF.

This clone was seen only once. The V gene is TRBV7-2, the J gene TRBJ2-4; possibly TRBD1 for D (6 bases). Germline assignment: CDR1 SGHTA and CDR2 FQGNSA. This CDR3 is built from 12 residues. Deletions cut 5 bases from V and 6 bases from J, with 8 bases between. The CDR3 DNA reads as TGTGCCAGCAGCCTACAGGGAAACATTCAGTACTTC. Encoded protein: CASSLQGNIQYF.

This clone was observed a few times. This sequence joins TRBV6-1 and TRBJ2-5; TRBD1 might be the D (5 bases). Between the trimmed V and J ends, which lost 5 bases and 2 bases, there was a span of 12 bases. Germline CDR1 reads MNHNS; CDR2 reads SASEGT. The CDR3 loop spans 14 amino acids. The CDR3 loop reads CASSIQDIQETQYF. DNA for the CDR3: TGTGCCAGCAGTATCCAGGACATTCAAGAGACCCAGTACTTC.

This clone was observed a handful of times. The V and J genes are TRBV27 and TRBJ1-2; 8 bases align to TRBD1. CDR3 size: 15 residues. Germline CDR1 reads MNHEY; CDR2 reads SMNVEV (reference sequence). V lost 5 bases, J lost 5 bases, and 10 bases stayed unmatched. The CDR3 spells CASSPRTGTIYGYTF. The CDR3 coding sequence is TGTGCCAGCAGTCCCCGGACAGGGACGATATATGGCTACACCTTC.

This clone has more than one count but fewer than ten. V and J are TRBV5-1 and TRBJ2-1, with TRBD2 matching over 16 bases. CDR3 length equals 20 residues. Trimming removed 0 bases from V and 10 bases from J; junction bases left unmatched: 16. The germline V gene encodes CDR1 SGHRS and CDR2 YFSETQ. The CDR3 sequence: CASSLVEGLAGGRSLGEQFF. In DNA, the CDR3 is TGCGCCAGCAGCTTGGTTGAGGGACTAGCGGGAGGGCGTTCCTTGGGGGAGCAGTTCTTC.

This chain joins TRBV19 and TRBJ1-2; TRBD1 agrees at 10 bases. Germline V gives CDR1 LNHDA, CDR2 SQIVND (reference sequence). CDR3 length: 15 amino acids. After removal of 2 bases from V and 3 bases from J, the junction contained 3 bases not matched to a gene. CDR3 region: CASSISGQGYYGYTF. The CDR3 nucleotides read TGTGCCAGTAGTATATCGGGACAGGGGTACTATGGCTACACCTTC.

The rearrangement joins TRBV7-2 to TRBJ2-7, with TRBD1 identical over 9 bases. Trimming took 4 bases from V and 0 from J; bases not matched to a gene: 13. CDR3 length: 18 amino acids. The germline V gene has CDR1 SGHTA and CDR2 FQGNSA. CDR3 protein: CASSSNLGGTGHSYEQYF. The CDR3 coding sequence is TGTGCCAGCAGCTCAAATTTAGGGGGGACAGGGCACTCCTACGAGCAGTACTTC.

This rearrangement joins TRBV30 to TRBJ2-6; TRBD1 might be the D (6 bases). This CDR3 has 17 amino acids. Germline CDR1 reads GTSNPN; CDR2 reads SVGIG (reference sequence). The V end lost 5 bases, the J end lost 0 bases, and 17 bases lay between the germline ends. CDR3 sequence reads: CAWAPGHQISGANVLTF. The CDR3 DNA sequence: TGTGCCTGGGCCCCGGGACACCAGATCTCTGGGGCCAACGTCCTGACTTTC. Supplemented by reference TRBV30 and TRBJ2-6, the full variable domain reads SQTIHQWPATLVQPVGSPLSLECTVEGTSNPNLYWYRQAAGRGLQLLFYSVGIGQISSEVPQNLSASRPQDRQFILSSKKLLLSDSGFYLCAWAPGHQISGANVLTFGAGSRLTVL.

V gene TRBV7-9 combines with J gene TRBJ1-3, with a tentative D call TRBD1 (6 bases). Trimming removed 5 bases from V and 4 bases from J, with 15 bases in between. The CDR3 covers 15 residues. The germline V gene has CDR1 SEHNR and CDR2 FQNEAQ (reference sequence). CDR3 amino acids: CASSRTDSPGNTIYF. For the CDR3, the DNA is TGTGCCAGCAGCCGGACAGACTCCCCCGGAAACACCATATATTTT.

The rearrangement joins TRBV5-1 to TRBJ1-3; D is ambiguous. The CDR3 sequence is 15 residues long. V lost 4 bases and J lost 0, with 11 bases in between. CDR1 and CDR2 from the germline V gene are SGHRS and YFSETQ. Here the CDR3 DNA reads TGCGCCAGCAGCCTAGGAGGTTTCTCTGGAAACACCATATATTTT. It codes for CASSLGGFSGNTIYF.

The chain carries TRBV27 and TRBJ2-5, with D maybe TRBD2 (5 bases). Germline CDR1 is MNHEY and CDR2 is SMNVEV (reference sequence). Trimming pared 5 bases from V and 4 bases from J, leaving 14 bases between. This CDR3 is 14 amino acids long. CDR3: CASSRRARGETQYF. The CDR3 DNA is TGTGCCAGCAGTCGGCGAGCCCGGGGAGAGACCCAGTACTTC.

There are a few counts of this clone. DNA of the CDR3: TGCGCCAGCAGCCCTGCCGGCTCCTACAATGAGCAGTTCTTC. Translated: CASSPAGSYNEQFF. This chain joins TRBV5-1 and TRBJ2-1; D remains ambiguous. The length of the CDR3 is 14 residues. Per the germline V gene, CDR1 is SGHRS and CDR2 is YFSETQ. With 4 bases removed from V and 0 bases from J, the gap between germline ends came to 8 bases.

The chain combines TRBV6-1 with TRBJ2-7; 7 bases align to TRBD2. Trimming took 4 bases from V and 3 from J; bases not matched to a gene: 6. The CDR3 is 14 residues long. CDR1 and CDR2 (germline): MNHNS, SASEGT. CDR3 amino acids: CASSGNGGGYEQYF. CDR3 coding DNA: TGTGCCAGCAGTGGTAATGGGGGGGGCTACGAGCAGTACTTC.